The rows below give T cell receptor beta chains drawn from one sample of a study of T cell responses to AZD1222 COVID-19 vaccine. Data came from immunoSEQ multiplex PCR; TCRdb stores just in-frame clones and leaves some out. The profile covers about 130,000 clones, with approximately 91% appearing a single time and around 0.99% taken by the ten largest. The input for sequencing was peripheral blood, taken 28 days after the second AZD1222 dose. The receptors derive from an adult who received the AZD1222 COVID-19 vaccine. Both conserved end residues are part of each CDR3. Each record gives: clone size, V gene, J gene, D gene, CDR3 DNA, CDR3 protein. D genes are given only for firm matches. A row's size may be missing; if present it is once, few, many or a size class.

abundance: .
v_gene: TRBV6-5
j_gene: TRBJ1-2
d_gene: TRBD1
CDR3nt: TGTGCCAGCAGTTACGGGGGACAGCCCTATGGCTACACCTTC
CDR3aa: CASSYGGQPYGYTF

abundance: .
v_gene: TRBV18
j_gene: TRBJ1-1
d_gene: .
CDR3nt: TGTGCCAGCTCCAGTGTGGGGGGCGCAGCAACCTTTGAAGCTTTCTTT
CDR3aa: CASSSVGGAATFEAFF

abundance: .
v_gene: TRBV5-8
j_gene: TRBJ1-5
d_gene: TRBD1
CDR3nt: TGTGCCAGCAGCTTGGGGGACAGGGGTGGCAATCAGCCCCAGCATTTT
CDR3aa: CASSLGDRGGNQPQHF

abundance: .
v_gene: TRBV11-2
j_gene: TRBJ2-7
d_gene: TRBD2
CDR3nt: TGTGCCAGCATCCCATTCGGGACTAGCGGGACCCTCCACTCCTACGAGCAGTACTTC
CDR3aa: CASIPFGTSGTLHSYEQYF

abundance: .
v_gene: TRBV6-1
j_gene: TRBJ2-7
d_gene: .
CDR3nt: TGTGCCAGCAGTTTGCGACAGCTCTACGAGCAGTACTTC
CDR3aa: CASSLRQLYEQYF

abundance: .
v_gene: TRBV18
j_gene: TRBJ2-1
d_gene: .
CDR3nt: TGTGCCAGCTCACCGACGAAAAATGAGCAGTTCTTC
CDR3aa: CASSPTKNEQFF

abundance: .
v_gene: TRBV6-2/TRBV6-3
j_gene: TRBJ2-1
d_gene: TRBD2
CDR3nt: TGTGCCAGCAGTCGACTAGCGGGATATGAGCAGTTCTTC
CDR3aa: CASSRLAGYEQFF

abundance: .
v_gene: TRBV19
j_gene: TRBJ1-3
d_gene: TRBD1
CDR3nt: TGTGCCAGTAGGAGGGACAGAGTTTCACTAACTGGAAACACCATATATTTT
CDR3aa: CASRRDRVSLTGNTIYF

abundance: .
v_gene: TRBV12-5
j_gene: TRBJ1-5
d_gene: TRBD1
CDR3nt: TGTGCTAGTGGCCTGGGACAGGGGGGGGCGAGCAATCAGCCCCAGCATTTT
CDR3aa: CASGLGQGGASNQPQHF

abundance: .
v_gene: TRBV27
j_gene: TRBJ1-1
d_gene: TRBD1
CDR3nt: TGTGCCAGCAGTCGGGACAGGGAGGGTCGGGGAGCTTTCTTT
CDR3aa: CASSRDREGRGAFF

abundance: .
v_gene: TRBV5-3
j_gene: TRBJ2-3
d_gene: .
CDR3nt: TGTGCCACACATTTGGGGAGAGGAGATACGCAGTATTTT
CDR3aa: CATHLGRGDTQYF

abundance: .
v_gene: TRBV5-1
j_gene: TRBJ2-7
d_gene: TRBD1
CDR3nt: TGCGCCAGCAGCTTGGCGGCAGGGGGTGACTACGAGCAGTACTTC
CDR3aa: CASSLAAGGDYEQYF

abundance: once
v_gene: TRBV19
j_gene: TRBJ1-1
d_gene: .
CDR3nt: TGTGCCAGTAGTATAAACCACGCGGAAACTGAAGCTTTCTTT
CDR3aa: CASSINHAETEAFF

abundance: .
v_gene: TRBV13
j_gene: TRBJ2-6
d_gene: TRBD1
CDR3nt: TGTGCCAGCAGCTTAGGTCCCGGGACAGGGACCGGGGCCAACGTCCTGACTTTC
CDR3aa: CASSLGPGTGTGANVLTF

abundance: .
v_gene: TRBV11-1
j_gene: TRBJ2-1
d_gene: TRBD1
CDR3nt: TGTGCCAGCAGCTTCCGGGACAGTTCCTACAATGAGCAGTTCTTC
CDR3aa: CASSFRDSSYNEQFF

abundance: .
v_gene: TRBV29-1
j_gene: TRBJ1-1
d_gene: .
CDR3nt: TGCAGCGTGGGAGGGGTTGGCACTGAAGCTTTCTTT
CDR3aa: CSVGGVGTEAFF

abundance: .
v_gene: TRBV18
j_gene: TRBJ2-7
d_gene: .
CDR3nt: TGTGCCAGCTCACCGGTCGGGAACTACGAGCAGTACTTC
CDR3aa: CASSPVGNYEQYF

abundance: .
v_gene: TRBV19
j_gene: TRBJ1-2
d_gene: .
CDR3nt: TGTGCCAGTAGGCTGAACCAGGGAACCTATGGCTACACCTTC
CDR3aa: CASRLNQGTYGYTF

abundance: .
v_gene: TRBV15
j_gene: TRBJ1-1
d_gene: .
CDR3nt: TGTGCCACCGAGAAAGGGGGGAACACTGAAGCTTTCTTT
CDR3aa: CATEKGGNTEAFF

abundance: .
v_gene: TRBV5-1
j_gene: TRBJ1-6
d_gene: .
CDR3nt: TGCGCCAGCAGCTTGCTTACGGGGAATAATTCACCCCTCCACTTT
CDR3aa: CASSLLTGNNSPLHF

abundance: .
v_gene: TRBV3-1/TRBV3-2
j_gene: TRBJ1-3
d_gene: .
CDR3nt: TGTGCCAGCAGCCAAGATGGGGGGGTCAGGCACACCATATATTTT
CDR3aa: CASSQDGGVRHTIYF

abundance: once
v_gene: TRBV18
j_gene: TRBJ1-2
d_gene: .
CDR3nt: TGTGCCAGCTCACAGGGACGGAACTATGGCTACACCTTC
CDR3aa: CASSQGRNYGYTF

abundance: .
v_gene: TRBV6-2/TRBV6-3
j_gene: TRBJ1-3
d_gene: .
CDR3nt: TGTGCCAGCAGTTACGTTGGGGGAGCCATATATTTT
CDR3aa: CASSYVGGAIYF

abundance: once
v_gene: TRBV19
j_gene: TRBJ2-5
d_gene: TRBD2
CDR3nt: TGTGCCAGTAGAGAAGTAGCGGGAGGAGAGACCCAGTACTTC
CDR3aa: CASREVAGGETQYF

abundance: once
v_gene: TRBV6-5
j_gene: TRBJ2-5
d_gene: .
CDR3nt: TGTGCCAGCAGTTACTCAGGGGGAGAGACCCAGTACTTC
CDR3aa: CASSYSGGETQYF

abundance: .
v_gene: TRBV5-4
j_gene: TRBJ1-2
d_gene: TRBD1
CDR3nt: TGTGCCAGCAGCTTGCGTAAAACCCAGGGGGCGCACGGCTACACCTTC
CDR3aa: CASSLRKTQGAHGYTF